This T cell receptor (beta chain) was captured by sequencing in a study of cytomegalovirus exposure and HLA in healthy donors. Points from the study as a whole: Reports state that TCR beta sequences accurately predicted most subjects' HLA-A and HLA-B alleles. There were some public TCRs occurring in many donors, but most TCR sequences were rare. A previous analysis found most TCR beta V segments productive roughly 87% or roughly 30% of the time.

Turning to this clone: Its antigen is undetermined.

The CDR3 has 21 residues. The ends lost 1 base at V and 6 bases at J; junction bases unmatched: 15. The germline V gene has CDR1 MGHRA and CDR2 YSYEKL. The PCR ran on 60 Vbeta and 13 Jbeta primers. Method: immunoSEQ multiplex PCR; TCRdb's copy keeps in-frame clones and lacks some. The sample includes over 150,000 clones, around four fifths of them seen just once. What was sequenced was PBMCs. This receptor was obtained from a male donor in good health and CMV-seropositive. This sequence joins TRBV4-1 and TRBJ2-2, with 15 bases that match TRBD2. Written as DNA, the CDR3 is TGCGCCAGCAGCCAAGTCCGTCTAGGACTAGCGGGGGGGCGGTCCCCCGGGGAGCTGTTTTTT. Translation gives CASSQVRLGLAGGRSPGELFF.